This section outlines one T cell receptor (beta chain) sequence together with its context. The CDR3 extends over 16 amino acids. Germline assignment: CDR1 SGHDN and CDR2 FVKESK. Trimming took 4 bases from V and 3 from J, leaving 18 bases between them. It was with a sample-barcoded 5' primer and a J-beta primer mix that a second PCR of roughly 7 to 12 cycles was run. One entry per CDR3 protein results from TCRdb running MiXCR on the 5' RACE reads. The sample consists of over 1,500,000 distinct CDR3 sequences, less than 50% of them appearing once. This sample is drawn from a study of blood T cells in healthy people across ages.

This chain links TRBV14 with TRBJ1-2, with D possibly being TRBD1 (6 bases). This sequence was found in a woman aged 40 to 50 in good health. Sequencing was done on a sample of blood. CDR3 coding DNA: TGTGCCAGCAGCCGGGGGGCCCCGGGCGCGGACTATGGCTACACCTTC. Protein: CASSRGAPGADYGYTF.